Following are 32 T cell receptor beta chains from one sample sequenced in a study of T cell repertoires in cytomegalovirus infection. Via MiXCR, TCRdb re-called the reads, giving one row per CDR3 protein. This table has about 260,000 distinct CDR3 sequences, roughly 13% appearing once. The specimen was PBMCs. The receptor set was obtained from a human donor in good health (CMV status not recorded). Some clones in this sample may be carry-over from other donors' samples.

This clonotype was counted at least ten times. The chain uses TRBV28 and TRBJ2-6; D ambiguous. This CDR3 spans 15 amino acids. The V gene lost 2 bases and the J gene lost 4 bases, with 9 bases spanning the gap. The germline V gene encodes CDR1 MDHEN and CDR2 SYDVKM. CDR3 region: CASSLKRRGANVLTF. The CDR3 DNA reads as TGTGCCAGCAGTTTAAAGCGTAGGGGGGCCAACGTCCTGACTTTC.

This clonotype was seen many times. The chain uses TRBV28 and TRBJ1-4; TRBD1 matches at 11 bases. The V and J ends lost 5 bases and 7 bases, in that order; junction bases with no gene match: 6. Germline loops: CDR1 MDHEN, CDR2 SYDVKM. The CDR3 extends over 15 amino acids. CDR3 DNA: TGTGCCAGCAGTACGACCGGGACAGGGGGTGAAAAACTGTTTTTT. Amino acids: CASSTTGTGGEKLFF.

V is TRBV7-9 and J is TRBJ2-7, with D possibly being TRBD1 (5 bases). The length of the CDR3 is 14 residues. Trimming pared 3 bases from V and 0 bases from J, leaving 9 bases between. The V gene's germline CDR1 is SEHNR and CDR2 FQNEAQ (reference sequence). CDR3 amino acids: CASSFQGASYEQYF. The DNA for the CDR3 is TGTGCCAGCAGCTTTCAGGGCGCCTCCTACGAGCAGTACTTC.

This clonotype was observed at least ten times. V and J are TRBV6-1 and TRBJ1-1, with TRBD1 matching over 7 bases. The CDR3 covers 14 residues. Per germline, CDR1 MNHNS and CDR2 SASEGT. V gave up 5 bases and J gave up 9 bases; unmatched junction bases: 12. The CDR3 here is CASSRSGQAKKAFF. CDR3 bases: TGTGCCAGCAGTCGAAGCGGACAGGCCAAAAAAGCTTTCTTT.

This clonotype showed up just a few times. The rearrangement joins TRBV4-1 to TRBJ1-2; 12 nucleotides agree with TRBD1. This CDR3 comprises 15 residues. The junction had 4 bases not matched to a gene; V was cut back by 4 bases and J by 4 bases. Germline CDR1 reads MGHRA; CDR2 reads YSYEKL. CDR3 in DNA: TGCGCCAGCAGCCCGGGGACAGGGGGCCGCTATGGCTACACCTTC. This encodes CASSPGTGGRYGYTF.

This clonotype has ten or more counts. This chain connects TRBV6-1 to TRBJ2-4; D might be TRBD1 or TRBD2, each matching 5 bases. CDR3 length equals 11 residues. V dropped 7 bases and J dropped 7 bases, with 8 bases sitting between them. Germline CDR1 MNHNS, CDR2 SASEGT. Written as DNA, the CDR3 is TGTGCCAGCAAAGGGGAGAACATTCAGTACTTC. It translates to CASKGENIQYF.

CDR3 in amino acids: CSARDRGGGQHF. The CDR3 DNA sequence: TGCAGTGCTAGAGATCGGGGGGGAGGCCAGCATTTT. J is TRBJ1-5 and V is TRBV20-1; D possibly corresponds to TRBD1 (5 bases). V lost 0 bases and J 12 bases, leaving 12 bases between the germline ends. Germline V gene data show CDR1 as DFQATT and CDR2 as SNEGSKA (reference sequence). The CDR3 is made up of 12 amino acids.

This clonotype occurred a few times. DNA for the CDR3: TGCAGCGTTTGGGACAGGGGCGGAAATGAAAAACTGTTTTTT. It codes for CSVWDRGGNEKLFF. The V and J genes are TRBV29-1 and TRBJ1-4; 10 nucleotides match TRBD1. The junction had 5 bases not matched to a gene; V was cut back by 5 bases and J by 5 bases. Germline V gives CDR1 SQVTM, CDR2 ANQGSEA. The CDR3 consists of 14 residues.

The sample holds a few counts of this clonotype. The chain has TRBV15 and TRBJ2-3, with D possibly being TRBD1 or TRBD2 (5 bases each). The V gene's germline CDR1 is LNHNV and CDR2 YYDKDF (reference sequence). V was pared by 3 bases and J by 2 bases, with 12 bases between. This CDR3 contains 15 residues. The DNA of the CDR3 is TGTGCCACCAGCAGGAGGCGAGGGGACACAGATACGCAGTATTTT. This translates into CATSRRRGDTDTQYF.

On this clonotype: A much larger clone differs from this one at a single base, so this may be a read error. The chain uses TRBV2 and TRBJ1-5, with D unclear. The ends were cut back, 2 bases at V and 0 bases at J, with 8 bases in the middle. Looked up from germline, CDR1 is SNHLY and CDR2 is FYNNEI. This CDR3 is built from 15 residues. The CDR3, as DNA: TGTGCCAGCAGTGAACCCGTGAATAGCAATCAGCCCCAGCATTTT. Its translation: CASSEPVNSNQPQHF.

This clonotype was observed many times. The chain couples TRBV7-2 to TRBJ2-4; D perhaps matches TRBD1 (5 bases). Germline V gene lookup returns CDR1 SGHTA and CDR2 FQGNSA. The CDR3 totals 14 residues. Trimming stripped 2 bases from V and 10 bases from J, with 15 bases between. The CDR3 DNA sequence: TGTGCCAGCAGCTTAAACACAGGAAAAACAATTCAGTACTTC. Translated, it gives CASSLNTGKTIQYF.

The sample holds many counts of this clonotype. J is TRBJ2-3 and V is TRBV7-8; a possible D gene is TRBD2 (9 bases). Looked up from germline, CDR1 is SGHVS and CDR2 is FQNEAQ. V gave up 5 bases and J gave up 1 base, with 16 bases separating them. The CDR3 sequence is 16 residues long. In DNA form, the CDR3 reads TGTGCCAGCAGCCAGGGGGCGGGAGGGCGCACAGATACGCAGTATTTT. Translating gives CASSQGAGGRTDTQYF.

A remark on this clonotype: Compared with germline, one end of the junction differs, possibly owing to a read error. V is TRBV14 and J is TRBJ2-1; D remains unclear. Germline CDR1 and CDR2: SGHDN and FVKESK. This CDR3 is built from 14 residues. The CDR3 here is CARSPSWGDNEQFF. CDR3 in DNA: TGTGCCAGGAGCCCCTCCTGGGGTGACAATGAGCAGTTCTTC.

The sample holds many counts of this clonotype. The CDR3 DNA is TGTGCCAGCAGCTCCTCAAACGGGGGCGTTCGGTCCGGCGGGGAGCTGTTTTTT. Translated, it gives CASSSSNGGVRSGGELFF. V and J are TRBV7-3 and TRBJ2-2; possibly TRBD1 or TRBD2 for D (6 bases each). This CDR3 is built from 18 residues. V was shortened by 4 bases and J by 7 bases, with 25 bases between the two germline ends. Germline-derived CDR1 and CDR2 are SGHTA and FQGTGA.

This clonotype was counted ten times or more. The chain links TRBV6-6 to TRBJ2-4; TRBD2 matches 8 bases. Germline CDR1 MNHNY, CDR2 SVGAGI (reference sequence). The CDR3 loop spans 16 amino acids. V was clipped by 0 bases and J by 4 bases; unmatched bases: 5. The CDR3 protein is CASSYSVEREKNIQYF. In nucleotides, the CDR3 is TGTGCCAGCAGTTACTCTGTCGAGCGGGAGAAAAACATTCAGTACTTC.

The chain recombines TRBV2 with TRBJ1-6, with 9 bases that match TRBD1. The V segment lost 3 bases and the J segment 7 bases; nucleotides outside the gene matches: 1. Germline V gene sequence: CDR1 SNHLY, CDR2 FYNNEI. CDR3 length equals 14 residues. The CDR3, as DNA: TGTGCCAGCAGTGACGACAGGGGGAATTCACCCCTCCACTTT. Its translation is CASSDDRGNSPLHF. Combining the CDR3 with reference TRBV2 and TRBJ1-6 gives the whole variable domain EPEVTQTPSHQVTQMGQEVILRCVPISNHLYFYWYRQILGQKVEFLVSFYNNEISEKSEIFDDQFSVERPDGSNFTLKIRSTKLEDSAMYFCASSDDRGNSPLHFGNGTRLTVT.

This clonotype was picked up a small number of times. The chain has TRBV29-1 and TRBJ1-6; tentative D call: TRBD1 (6 bases). V gave up 8 bases and J gave up 6 bases, with 14 bases separating them. Germline V lookup: CDR1 SQVTM, CDR2 ANQGSEA. The CDR3 runs to 13 residues. The CDR3 nucleotides are TGCAGCATCCAGGGGAGTCGTAATTCACCCCTCCACTTT. Its protein is CSIQGSRNSPLHF.

This chain connects TRBV6-5 to TRBJ2-1; 8 nucleotides align to TRBD1. The germline gives CDR1 MNHEY, CDR2 SVGAGI. After removal of 5 bases from V and 2 bases from J, the junction contained 5 bases not matched to a gene. This CDR3 is built from 15 residues. The CDR3 DNA follows: TGTGCCAGCAGTCCTCCGGGACAGGCCTACAATGAGCAGTTCTTC. Protein: CASSPPGQAYNEQFF.

This clonotype was recorded at least ten times. The chain carries TRBV7-2 and TRBJ1-6; no definite D call. Trimming left V 2 bases short and J 9 bases short, with 8 bases between. Germline loops: CDR1 SGHTA, CDR2 FQGNSA. The CDR3 contains 13 residues. The CDR3 reads CASSLLLASPLHF. The CDR3 nucleotides read TGTGCCAGCAGCTTATTGTTGGCTTCACCCCTCCACTTT.

The rearrangement uses TRBV29-1 and TRBJ2-7; no firm D call. Germline assignment: CDR1 SQVTM and CDR2 ANQGSEA. V lost 2 bases to trimming and J lost 5 bases, with 10 bases between them. This CDR3 is 12 amino acids long. This chain's CDR3 is CSVEKGTDEQYF. The CDR3 coding sequence is TGCAGCGTTGAAAAGGGAACGGACGAGCAGTACTTC.

This clonotype was seen ten or more times. The V call is TRBV7-6, the J call TRBJ1-3; maybe TRBD1 (5 bases). The V and J ends lost 5 bases and 0 bases respectively, with 8 bases between them. Germline CDR1 SGHVS, CDR2 FNYEAQ. This CDR3 has 14 amino acids. CDR3 bases: TGTGCCAGCAGCCGGGACCCCTCTGGAAACACCATATATTTT. Its protein product is CASSRDPSGNTIYF.

The gene calls are TRBV13 and TRBJ1-3; D unclear. Trimming pared 5 bases from V and 0 bases from J, leaving 20 bases between. This CDR3 comprises 18 residues. The germline CDR1 and CDR2 sequences are PRHDT and FYEKMQ (reference sequence). DNA of the CDR3: TGTGCCAGCAGCGTGTTCGGGCGGCTAGGACCCTCTGGAAACACCATATATTTT. Protein product: CASSVFGRLGPSGNTIYF.

This clonotype has at least ten counts. J is TRBJ2-7 and V is TRBV12-3 or TRBV12-4, with 8 bases matching TRBD2. The CDR3 is made up of 16 amino acids. V lost 4 bases, J lost 3 bases, and 11 bases stayed unmatched. The CDR3 DNA reads TGTGCCAGCAGTTCAGCCGGGACTAGGAGTGTCTACGAGCAGTACTTC. Translated: CASSSAGTRSVYEQYF.

This chain joins TRBV12-3 or TRBV12-4 and TRBJ2-7; D possibly matches TRBD1 or TRBD2 (5 bases each). The CDR3 has 13 amino acids. Deletions cut 8 bases from V and 9 bases from J, with 20 bases between. The CDR3 is CASARGVGDGQYF. Here the CDR3 DNA reads TGTGCCAGCGCCCGAGGGGTCGGAGATGGGCAGTACTTC.

Only a few counts were recorded for this clonotype. CDR3 region: CASSLGPINQPQHF. CDR3 nucleotide sequence: TGCGCCAGCAGCCTCGGACCGATCAATCAGCCCCAGCATTTT. J is TRBJ1-5 and V is TRBV5-1; D is undetermined. V was shortened by 4 bases and J by 3 bases, with 11 bases between the two germline ends. CDR1 and CDR2 (germline): SGHRS, YFSETQ. CDR3 length equals 14 residues.

This clonotype has a count of ten or more. The chain has TRBV7-2 and TRBJ1-1; D may be TRBD1 (6 bases). This CDR3 contains 14 residues. The V end was cut by 4 bases, the J end by 7 bases, with 16 bases between. Per germline, CDR1 SGHTA and CDR2 FQGNSA. CDR3 coding DNA: TGTGCCAGCAGCTCCGGAGGTCAGGGGCTTGAAGCTTTCTTT. As protein: CASSSGGQGLEAFF.

V is TRBV11-1 and J is TRBJ1-1, with 8 positions matching TRBD1. The germline V gene encodes CDR1 SGHAT and CDR2 FQDESV (reference sequence). This CDR3 has 15 amino acids. Unmatched junction bases numbered 6, after V lost 2 bases and J lost 4 bases. CDR3 in DNA: TGTGCCAGCAGCTTACTACAGGGGGTGATCACTGAAGCTTTCTTT. It translates to CASSLLQGVITEAFF. The complete variable domain, with remaining parts taken from reference TRBV11-1 and TRBJ1-1, reads EAEVAQSPRYKITEKSQAVAFWCDPISGHATLYWYRQILGQGPELLVQFQDESVVDDSQLPKDRFSAERLKGVDSTLKIQPAELGDSAMYLCASSLLQGVITEAFFGQGTRLTVV.

This clonotype has more than one count but fewer than ten. The J gene is TRBJ2-3, the V gene TRBV5-1, with D possibly matching TRBD2 (5 bases). Per the germline V gene, CDR1 is SGHRS and CDR2 is YFSETQ. The CDR3 has 16 amino acids. V was pared by 0 bases and J by 2 bases, with 13 bases between. For the CDR3, the DNA is TGCGCCAGCAGCTTGGGCCGGGGTCTTTCCACAGATACGCAGTATTTT. It translates to CASSLGRGLSTDTQYF.

Ten or more counts support this clonotype. The chain recombines TRBV12-3 or TRBV12-4 with TRBJ2-1; D is ambiguous. V was cut by 8 bases and J by 6 bases, with 20 bases left in between. The CDR3 consists of 15 residues. DNA of the CDR3: TGTGCCAGCTCCCTCACCTCCATGGTCTTCAATGAGCAGTTCTTC. This gives the protein CASSLTSMVFNEQFF.

Ten or more counts support this clonotype. V and J are TRBV6-2 or TRBV6-3 and TRBJ2-1; TRBD1 might be the D (6 bases). This CDR3 has 16 amino acids. V shed 6 bases and J shed 0 bases, with 15 bases lying between them. CDR1 and CDR2 from the germline V gene are MNHEY and SVGEGT. CDR3 sequence: CASRNGQLSSYNEQFF. The DNA of the CDR3 is TGTGCCAGCAGAAACGGACAGTTGAGCTCCTACAATGAGCAGTTCTTC.

At least ten counts were recorded for this clonotype. The J gene is TRBJ2-7, the V gene TRBV7-2, with TRBD2 matching over 7 bases. CDR3 length equals 14 residues. Germline V gives CDR1 SGHTA, CDR2 FQGNSA. V shed 1 base, J shed 6 bases, and the junction held 6 bases outside the gene matches. The CDR3: CASSLVAGVSEQYF. The CDR3 coding sequence is TGTGCCAGCAGCTTAGTTGCGGGAGTATCCGAGCAGTACTTC. Complete variable domain (other parts from reference TRBV7-2 and TRBJ2-7): GAGVSQSPSNKVTEKGKDVELRCDPISGHTALYWYRQSLGQGLEFLIYFQGNSAPDKSGLPSDRFSAERTGGSVSTLTIQRTQQEDSAVYLCASSLVAGVSEQYFGPGTRLTVT.

This chain connects TRBV7-6 to TRBJ2-7; weak D call: TRBD2 (6 bases). The CDR3 is 15 residues long. With 3 bases removed from V and 0 bases from J, the gap between germline ends came to 12 bases. CDR1 SGHVS and CDR2 FNYEAQ come from the germline V gene. In DNA, the CDR3 is TGTGCCAGCAGCTTCGGGACTGGGGGCTCCTACGAGCAGTACTTC. This translates into CASSFGTGGSYEQYF. The whole variable domain, filled in from reference TRBV7-6 and TRBJ2-7, reads GAGVSQSPRYKVTKRGQDVALRCDPISGHVSLYWYRQALGQGPEFLTYFNYEAQQDKSGLPNDRFSAERPEGSISTLTIQRTEQRDSAMYRCASSFGTGGSYEQYFGPGTRLTVT.